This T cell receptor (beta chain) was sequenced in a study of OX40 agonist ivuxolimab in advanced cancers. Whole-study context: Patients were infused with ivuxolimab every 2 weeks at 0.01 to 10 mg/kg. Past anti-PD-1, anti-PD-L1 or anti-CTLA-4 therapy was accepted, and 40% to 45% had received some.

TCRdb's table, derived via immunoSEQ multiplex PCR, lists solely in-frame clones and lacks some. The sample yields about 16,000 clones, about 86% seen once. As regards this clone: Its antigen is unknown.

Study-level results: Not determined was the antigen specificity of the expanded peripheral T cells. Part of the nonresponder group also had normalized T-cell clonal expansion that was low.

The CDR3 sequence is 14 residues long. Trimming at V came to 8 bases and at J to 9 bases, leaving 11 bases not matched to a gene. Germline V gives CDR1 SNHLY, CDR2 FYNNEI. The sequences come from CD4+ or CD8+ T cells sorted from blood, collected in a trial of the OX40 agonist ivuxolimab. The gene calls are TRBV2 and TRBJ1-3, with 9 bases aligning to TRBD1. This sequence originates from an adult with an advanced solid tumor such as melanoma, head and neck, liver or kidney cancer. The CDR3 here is CASRSYRQGGTIYF. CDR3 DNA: TGTGCCAGCCGTTCATACCGACAGGGGGGCACCATATATTTT. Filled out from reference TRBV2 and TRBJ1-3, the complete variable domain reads EPEVTQTPSHQVTQMGQEVILRCVPISNHLYFYWYRQILGQKVEFLVSFYNNEISEKSEIFDDQFSVERPDGSNFTLKIRSTKLEDSAMYFCASRSYRQGGTIYFGEGSWLTVV.